These 2 T cell receptor beta chains originate from one sample sequenced in a study of breast tumors, draining lymph nodes, adjacent tissues (dated by TCRdb to about 2016). The library came from multiplex PCR. The sequencing machine was an Illumina HiSeq 2000. Starting from the raw public reads, TCRdb applied fastp trimming at Q25, assembled clones with MiXCR and retained in-frame beta chains. When rows share a CDR3 protein, they turn into one entry using the most common DNA and genes. Here the sample has more than 250,000 distinct CDR3 sequences; roughly 31% occur a single time. The ten largest clones capture 1.1% of the sample. Lymph node samples were obtained from the axillary draining lymph nodes of breast cancer patients. Sequenced material: axillary lymph node tissue. These receptor sequences come from a female donor with breast cancer. Some clones in this sample may be carry-over from other donors' samples.

This clonotype was counted ten times or more. This sequence joins TRBV19 and TRBJ2-3; no firm D call. The V gene's germline CDR1 is LNHDA and CDR2 SQIVND (reference sequence). Trimming removed 6 bases at V and 4 bases at J, with 11 bases between. There are 13 residues in the CDR3. CDR3 DNA sequence: TGTGCCAGTAGGGATCCGCCCGCAGATACGCAGTATTTT. This codes for CASRDPPADTQYF.

This clonotype was counted a few times. The chain combines TRBV29-1 with TRBJ1-1; no reliable D call. Germline CDR1 SQVTM, CDR2 ANQGSEA. CDR3 length equals 11 residues. V shed 4 bases and J shed 4 bases, with 7 bases lying between them. The CDR3 is CSVGVGTEAFF. DNA of the CDR3: TGCAGCGTTGGAGTTGGCACTGAAGCTTTCTTT.